This passage covers 3 T cell receptor beta chains from one sample sequenced in a study of shared clonotypes between healthy human individuals (TCRdb year 2020). Library construction relied on the immunoSEQ multiplex PCR assay. TCRdb obtained this table from immuneACCESS and retained in-frame rearrangements with V and J assigned. These tables miss some clones; where compared with another copy, unresolved V genes account for less than half of the shortfall, and the remainder is unexplained. A total of 2 million to 2.5 million clones appear in this sample, 80% to 95% of them only once. The ten largest clones add up to 0.39% of the sample. Input material: naive CD4+ T cells from PBMCs. What the cell subset or site label conveys for this sample: CD45RA+ positively selected. The receptors were gathered from a man aged 18 to 35 in good health. Some clones in this sample may be carry-over from other donors' samples.

Details on this clone: The sample contains more than one DNA sequence encoding this CDR3. This chain connects TRBV7-3 to TRBJ1-1; possible D gene TRBD1, 5 bases. Germline V gene data show CDR1 as SGHTA and CDR2 as FQGTGA. The V end was cut by 1 base, the J end by 3 bases, with 9 bases between. The CDR3 spans 14 residues. The CDR3 sequence is CASSLRGRDTEAFF. DNA of the CDR3: TGTGCCAGCAGCTTAAGGGGGAGGGACACTGAAGCTTTCTTT. Complete variable domain (other parts from reference TRBV7-3 and TRBJ1-1): GAGVSQTPSNKVTEKGKYVELRCDPISGHTALYWYRQSLGQGPEFLIYFQGTGAADDSGLPNDRFFAVRPEGSVSTLKIQRTERGDSAVYLCASSLRGRDTEAFFGQGTRLTVV.

The V call is TRBV30, the J call TRBJ2-1; D unresolved. V was shortened by 0 bases and J by 8 bases, with 2 bases between the two germline ends. The CDR3 totals 10 residues. Germline CDR1 and CDR2: GTSNPN and SVGIG (reference sequence). The CDR3 bases are TGTGCCTGGAGTGTTCATGAGCAGTTCTTC. As protein: CAWSVHEQFF.

V usage is TRBV7-9 and J usage is TRBJ2-3; no firm D call. This CDR3 comprises 9 residues. Looked up from germline, CDR1 is SEHNR and CDR2 is FQNEAQ (reference sequence). Deletions cut 9 bases from V and 6 bases from J, with 4 bases between. For the CDR3, the DNA is TGTGCCAGTCCCGATACGCAGTATTTT. Its translation is CASPDTQYF.